This T cell receptor beta chain was documented in a study of Graves' ophthalmopathy and Graves' hyperthyroidism. Study at large: The authors collected peripheral blood at initial diagnosis, before any treatment.

V was pared by 3 bases and J by 8 bases, with 16 bases between. The CDR3 runs to 14 residues. Germline CDR1 is LNHDA and CDR2 is SQIVND (reference sequence). The authors amplified TCR beta CDR3 regions from RNA transcripts. First-round RT-PCR employed HTBI primers, with a second-round multiplex PCR after it. MiXCR was run by TCRdb on the multiplex PCR reads, yielding one entry per CDR3 protein. The data show roughly 400,000 distinct CDR3 sequences, 15% seen once. Orbital computed tomography, thyroid ultrasound, TRAb, serum thyroxine and clinical symptoms formed the basis of diagnosis. Someone took the PBMCs out of less than 11 ml of fresh peripheral blood.

The chain carries TRBV19 and TRBJ1-1; unclear D gene. The sequence derives from a woman between 18 and 29 years old with stable Graves' hyperthyroidism. Sequencing was carried out using peripheral blood. CDR3 coding DNA: TGTGCCAGTAGTATCCCCAACAGTCCCTCGGAAGCTTTCTTT. It encodes CASSIPNSPSEAFF.